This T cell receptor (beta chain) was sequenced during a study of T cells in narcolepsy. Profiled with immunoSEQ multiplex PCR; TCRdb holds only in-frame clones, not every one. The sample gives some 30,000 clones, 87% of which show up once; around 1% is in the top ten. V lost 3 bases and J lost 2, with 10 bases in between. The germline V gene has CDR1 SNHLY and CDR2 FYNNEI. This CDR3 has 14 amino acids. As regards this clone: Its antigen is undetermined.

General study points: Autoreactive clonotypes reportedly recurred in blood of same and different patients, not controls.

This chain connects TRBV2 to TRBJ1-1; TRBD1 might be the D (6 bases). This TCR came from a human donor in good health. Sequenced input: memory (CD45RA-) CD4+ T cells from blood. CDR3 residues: CASSDEDRNTEAFF. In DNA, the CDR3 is TGTGCCAGCAGTGATGAGGACAGAAACACTGAAGCTTTCTTT.